This is a list of T cell receptor beta chains from one sample in a study of T cells in tumors and immune-related adverse events. Profiling relied on immunoSEQ multiplex PCR, and the TCRdb table lists in-frame clones only, not all of them. The sample gives around 4,500 clones, roughly 78% of which show up once; about a fifth is in the top ten. Material: skin tissue, obtained from a patient treated with anti-PD-1 therapy. Receptor source: a female donor with metastatic renal cell carcinoma. Both conserved end residues are part of each CDR3. Each record gives: clone size, D gene, J gene, V gene, CDR3 protein, CDR3 DNA. A D gene is named only where the DNA matches it firmly. Size is stated for part of the rows, as once, few or many counts, or as a class when the clone is expanded.

. | TRBD1 | TRBJ1-2 | TRBV7-8 | CASSTRQGAWDGYTF | TGTGCCAGCAGCACTCGACAGGGAGCCTGGGATGGCTACACCTTC
. | . | TRBJ2-7 | TRBV7-9 | CASSSWWGPSYEQYF | TGTGCCAGCAGCTCCTGGTGGGGCCCCTCCTACGAGCAGTACTTC
. | . | TRBJ1-1 | TRBV7-8 | CASMGRSNTEAFF | TGTGCCAGCATGGGACGGTCGAACACTGAAGCTTTCTTT
. | TRBD1 | TRBJ2-5 | TRBV19 | CASSISGGARETQYF | TGTGCCAGTAGTATATCAGGGGGAGCGCGAGAGACCCAGTACTTC
. | . | TRBJ2-5 | TRBV12-5 | CASGSPLDAMETQYF | TGTGCTAGTGGTTCGCCGCTGGACGCGATGGAGACCCAGTACTTC
. | . | TRBJ2-4 | TRBV28 | CASSLVLTGPKNIQYF | TGTGCCAGCAGTTTAGTCCTTACCGGGCCCAAAAACATTCAGTACTTC
. | . | TRBJ1-1 | TRBV6-5 | CASSRGNTEAFF | TGTGCCAGCAGTCGGGGAAACACTGAAGCTTTCTTT
few | TRBD1 | TRBJ2-5 | TRBV18 | CASSSDAGGRETQYF | TGTGCCAGCTCATCGGACGCAGGGGGAAGGGAGACCCAGTACTTC
once | TRBD1 | TRBJ1-1 | TRBV30 | CAWSAGTGHEAFF | TGTGCCTGGAGTGCAGGGACAGGCCATGAAGCTTTCTTT
. | . | TRBJ2-3 | TRBV5-4 | CASSLGWTDTQYF | TGTGCCAGCAGCTTGGGATGGACAGATACGCAGTATTTT
few | TRBD1 | TRBJ1-1 | TRBV6-1 | CASNRGDTEAFF | TGTGCCAGCAACAGGGGTGACACTGAAGCTTTCTTT
few | TRBD1 | TRBJ1-3 | TRBV28 | CASSHRTGRTGNTIYF | TGTGCCAGCAGTCATAGGACAGGGAGGACTGGAAACACCATATATTTT
few | . | TRBJ1-5 | TRBV7-9 | CASSPEGYTSNQPQHF | TGTGCCAGCAGCCCGGAAGGGTATACATCAAATCAGCCCCAGCATTTT
. | TRBD1 | TRBJ2-3 | TRBV29-1 | CSVGRDRVPTDTQYF | TGCAGCGTTGGTAGAGACAGGGTACCCACAGATACGCAGTATTTT
. | . | TRBJ1-2 | TRBV4-2 | CASSQGGRGYGYTF | TGTGCCAGCAGCCAAGGGGGTCGAGGCTATGGCTACACCTTC
few | . | TRBJ2-5 | TRBV12-2 | CASRLDARGGRETQYF | TGTGCAAGTCGCTTGGATGCGCGGGGGGGCAGGGAGACCCAGTACTTC
. | . | TRBJ2-7 | TRBV10-3 | CAISESGRVSGYEQYF | TGTGCCATCAGTGAGTCGGGCAGGGTGAGTGGCTACGAGCAGTACTTC
. | . | TRBJ2-7 | TRBV21-1 | CASSKAVRGPSSYEQYF | TGTGCCAGCAGCAAAGCGGTGAGGGGGCCGAGCTCCTACGAGCAGTACTTC
. | TRBD2 | TRBJ2-4 | TRBV10-3 | CAISEGGLVAKNIQYF | TGTGCCATCAGTGAGGGGGGACTAGTAGCCAAAAACATTCAGTACTTC
. | . | TRBJ1-1 | TRBV19 | CASSIIVNTEAFF | TGTGCCAGTAGTATTATCGTGAACACTGAAGCTTTCTTT
. | . | TRBJ1-3 | TRBV5-1 | CASSSAYSGNTIYF | TGCGCCAGCAGCTCAGCTTACTCTGGAAACACCATATATTTT
. | . | TRBJ2-5 | TRBV7-7 | CASSLGTGQETQYF | TGTGCCAGCAGCTTAGGAACAGGACAAGAGACCCAGTACTTC
. | TRBD1 | TRBJ1-4 | TRBV6-1 | CASSEDGAGQGQKLFF | TGTGCCAGCAGTGAAGACGGGGCGGGACAGGGCCAAAAACTGTTTTTT
. | . | TRBJ1-1 | TRBV7-9 | CASSLGTFDRGTEAFF | TGTGCCAGCAGCTTAGGTACATTCGACAGAGGCACTGAAGCTTTCTTT
. | . | TRBJ2-1 | TRBV30 | CAWSVTHRREQFF | TGTGCCTGGAGCGTTACCCACAGAAGGGAGCAGTTCTTC
. | . | TRBJ1-1 | TRBV5-4 | CAMTLRGSEAFF | TGTGCCATGACACTCCGGGGGAGTGAAGCTTTCTTT
. | . | TRBJ2-5 | TRBV11-3 | CASSRDSNEETQYF | TGTGCCAGCAGCCGGGACTCCAACGAAGAGACCCAGTACTTC
. | TRBD1 | TRBJ2-5 | TRBV5-4 | CASSAQGTETQYF | TGTGCCAGCAGCGCACAGGGGACAGAGACCCAGTACTTC
. | . | TRBJ2-3 | TRBV7-9 | CASSFYRDTDTQYF | TGTGCCAGCAGCTTTTATCGTGACACAGATACGCAGTATTTT
. | . | TRBJ1-3 | TRBV4-1 | CASSQTGRGLGNTIYF | TGCGCCAGCAGCCAAACCGGCAGAGGGCTTGGAAACACCATATATTTT
. | TRBD2 | TRBJ2-7 | TRBV10-3 | CAIRGGGHSYEQYF | TGTGCCATCAGGGGCGGGGGGCACTCCTACGAGCAGTACTTC
. | . | TRBJ2-1 | TRBV6-1 | CASSFLRPYNEQFF | TGTGCCAGCAGCTTCTTAAGACCCTACAATGAGCAGTTCTTC
once | TRBD1 | TRBJ2-3 | TRBV7-6 | CASSLGGYGTGGGDTQYF | TGTGCCAGCAGCTTAGGGGGCTATGGGACAGGGGGCGGAGATACGCAGTATTTT
. | . | TRBJ1-1 | TRBV4-2 | CASSHLQRMNTEAFF | TGTGCCAGCAGCCACCTACAGCGAATGAACACTGAAGCTTTCTTT
. | TRBD1 | TRBJ2-7 | TRBV7-2 | CASSLTTGGYEQYF | TGTGCCAGCAGCTTGACGACAGGGGGCTACGAGCAGTACTTC
. | TRBD1 | TRBJ1-2 | TRBV28 | CASNSPGTDYGYTF | TGTGCCAGCAATTCACCCGGGACAGACTATGGCTACACCTTC
. | TRBD1 | TRBJ1-2 | TRBV14 | CASSQLQGASYGYTF | TGTGCCAGCAGCCAACTACAGGGGGCGAGCTATGGCTACACCTTC
. | TRBD1 | TRBJ1-4 | TRBV5-4 | CASSLTGDATNEKLFF | TGTGCCAGCAGCTTGACAGGGGATGCAACTAATGAAAAACTGTTTTTT
. | . | TRBJ1-2 | TRBV13 | CASSPKGFGHDYTF | TGTGCCAGCAGCCCGAAGGGTTTCGGGCATGACTACACCTTC
. | TRBD1 | TRBJ2-1 | TRBV6-5 | CASSYSDRGPYNEQFF | TGTGCCAGCAGTTACTCGGACAGGGGACCATACAATGAGCAGTTCTTC
. | TRBD2 | TRBJ2-1 | TRBV15 | CATSRGRREDEQFF | TGTGCCACCAGCAGAGGGAGACGGGAGGACGAGCAGTTCTTC
. | TRBD2 | TRBJ2-6 | TRBV7-9 | CASGEGQPYSGANVLTF | TGTGCCAGCGGGGAGGGGCAGCCTTACTCTGGGGCCAACGTCCTGACTTTC
. | . | TRBJ2-2 | TRBV9 | CASSVGGHTGELFF | TGTGCCAGCAGCGTAGGGGGGCACACCGGGGAGCTGTTTTTT
. | TRBD1 | TRBJ2-1 | TRBV5-6 | CASSFSRGLSVDQFF | TGTGCCAGCAGCTTCTCCAGGGGGCTTTCGGTCGACCAGTTCTTC
. | TRBD1 | TRBJ1-1 | TRBV7-9 | CASSLAPGQGAEAFF | TGTGCCAGCAGCTTAGCGCCGGGACAGGGGGCTGAAGCTTTCTTT
. | TRBD1 | TRBJ1-5 | TRBV6-1 | CASVRQGHSNQPQHF | TGTGCCAGCGTAAGACAGGGACATAGCAATCAGCCCCAGCATTTT
. | TRBD2 | TRBJ2-7 | TRBV5-5 | CASSFRLAADEQYF | TGTGCCAGCAGCTTCCGACTAGCCGCGGACGAGCAGTACTTC
once | TRBD2 | TRBJ2-1 | TRBV23-1 | CASSHRLQKAGNSYNEQFF | TGCGCCAGCAGTCATCGCCTCCAAAAAGCGGGAAACTCCTACAATGAGCAGTTCTTC
. | . | TRBJ2-1 | TRBV11-2 | CASSPGTNVYNEQFF | TGTGCCAGCAGCCCCGGGACAAATGTCTACAATGAGCAGTTCTTC
. | TRBD1 | TRBJ1-5 | TRBV19 | CASRDRVYQPQHF | TGTGCCTCCCGGGACAGGGTGTATCAGCCCCAGCATTTT
. | . | TRBJ1-4 | TRBV4-1 | CASSQDRGANEKLFF | TGCGCCAGCAGCCAAGATCGGGGTGCCAATGAAAAATTGTTTTTT
. | TRBD2 | TRBJ2-1 | TRBV9 | CASSGTTSGIYNEQFF | TGTGCCAGCAGCGGAACGACTAGCGGGATTTACAATGAGCAGTTCTTC
once | TRBD1 | TRBJ1-2 | TRBV27 | CASSPGQGQDGYTF | TGTGCCAGCAGTCCCGGACAGGGGCAGGATGGCTACACCTTC
. | TRBD1 | TRBJ2-3 | TRBV27 | CASSITGTGGTDTQYF | TGTGCCAGCAGTATAACCGGGACAGGTGGCACAGATACGCAGTATTTT
few | TRBD1 | TRBJ1-1 | TRBV6-4 | CASSDSGTGRKAFF | TGTGCCAGCAGTGATTCCGGGACAGGGAGGAAAGCTTTCTTT